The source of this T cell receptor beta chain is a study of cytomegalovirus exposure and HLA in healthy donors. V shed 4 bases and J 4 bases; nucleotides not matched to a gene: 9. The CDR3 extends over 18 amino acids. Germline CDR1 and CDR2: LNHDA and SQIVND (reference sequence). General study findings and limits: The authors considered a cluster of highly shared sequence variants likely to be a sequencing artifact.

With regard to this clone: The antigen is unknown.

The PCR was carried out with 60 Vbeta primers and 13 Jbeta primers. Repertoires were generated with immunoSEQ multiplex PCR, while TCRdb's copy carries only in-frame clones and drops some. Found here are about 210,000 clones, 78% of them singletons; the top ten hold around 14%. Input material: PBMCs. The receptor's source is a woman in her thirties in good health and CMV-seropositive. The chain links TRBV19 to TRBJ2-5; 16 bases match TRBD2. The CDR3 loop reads CASSRSGTSGRAVETQYF. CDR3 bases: TGTGCCAGTAGTAGATCGGGGACTAGCGGGAGGGCCGTAGAGACCCAGTACTTC.